This T cell receptor beta chain comes out of a study of Ad26.COV2.S vaccination and SARS-CoV-2 variants. Study-wide background: COV1001, an Ad26.COV2.S trial, supplied this vaccine-arm donor. Recipients of Ad26.COV2.S got it intramuscularly, once or twice 56 days apart.

The CDR3 runs to 18 residues. Trimming at V came to 6 bases and at J to 8 bases, leaving 18 bases not matched to a gene. The germline V gene has CDR1 LNHDA and CDR2 SQIVND (reference sequence). The treatment here: around 19 received Ad26.COV2.S at low or high dose, single or two shots; about 5 received placebo; per-sample allocation not given. On day 63 after the first injection, vaccine and placebo recipients gave samples. Aged 18-55 years, donor was enrolled in Boston around 2020. On this clone: Its specificity is not known.

Study-level results: Spike-specific CD8+ and CD4+ T cell responses reportedly showed substantial breadth after vaccination.

Repertoires were generated with immunoSEQ multiplex PCR, while TCRdb's copy carries only in-frame clones and drops some. The top ten clones hold about 11% of a sample with about 350,000 clones, around 88% of them seen once. This TCR was sampled from a person between 18 and 59 years old who received the Ad26.COV2.S COVID-19 vaccine or a placebo. The starting material was peripheral blood, obtained in a trial of Ad26.COV2.S vaccine versus placebo. The rearrangement joins TRBV19 to TRBJ1-6, with 8 bases fitting TRBD1. The CDR3 region has the DNA TGTGCCAGTAGGGCCGGGACAGGCCGTTATTGGTTGGATTCACCCCTCCACTTT. Protein product: CASRAGTGRYWLDSPLHF.